Following are 15 T cell receptor beta chains from one sample sequenced in a study of T cells in Graves' hyperthyroidism and ophthalmopathy. Amplification targeted TCR beta CDR3 regions from RNA transcripts. The TCR CDR3 was amplified in a first-round RT-PCR using the HTBI primer set. MiXCR was run by TCRdb on the multiplex PCR reads, yielding one entry per CDR3 protein. This sample has some 92,000 distinct CDR3 sequences; around 37% occur once, and the top ten carry 10%. The specimen sequenced was peripheral blood or thyroid tissue (not recorded which). These receptors were taken from a woman aged 30 to 39 with Graves' hyperthyroidism.

This clonotype was counted at least ten times. Here the CDR3 reads CSLTRGSSGNTIYF. The CDR3 DNA follows: TGCAGCCTCACGCGCGGTAGCTCTGGAAACACCATATATTTT. V gene TRBV20-1 combines with J gene TRBJ1-3; no clear D gene. The germline V gene encodes CDR1 DFQATT and CDR2 SNEGSKA (reference sequence). This CDR3 has 14 residues.

This clonotype was seen more than once but under ten times. The rearrangement uses TRBV5-6 and TRBJ2-3, with D uncertain. The CDR3 loop spans 14 amino acids. Trimming took 0 bases from V and 7 from J, leaving 12 bases between them. Per the germline V gene, CDR1 is SGHDT and CDR2 is YYEEEE. The CDR3 bases are TGTGCCAGCAGCTTGGGACCCCTAGTCTATACGCAGTATTTT. Its protein is CASSLGPLVYTQYF.

To note about this clonotype: A junction boundary mismatches the germline segment, possibly from a read error. The chain couples TRBV10-1 to TRBJ2-6; 11 bases align to TRBD1. The germline V gene encodes CDR1 WNHNN and CDR2 SYGVQD (reference sequence). This CDR3 comprises 14 residues. The CDR3 region is CASSEGQGAYVLTF. The CDR3 bases are TGCGCCAGCAGTGAGGGACAGGGGGCCTACGTCCTGACTTTC.

There are many counts of this clonotype. This chain links TRBV9 with TRBJ1-3; D gene ambiguous. CDR1 and CDR2 from the germline V gene are SGDLS and YYNGEE. Trimming cost V 0 bases and J 6 bases, with 13 bases left between them. The length of the CDR3 is 15 residues. The CDR3 nucleotides are TGTGCCAGCAGCGTAGGGGGAACGACCTTAAACACCATATATTTT. It specifies CASSVGGTTLNTIYF.

J is TRBJ1-5 and V is TRBV10-3; 7 bases agree with TRBD1. Germline lookup yields CDR1 ENHRY and CDR2 SYGVKD. The ends lost 2 bases at V and 14 bases at J; junction bases unmatched: 9. CDR3 length: 13 residues. The CDR3 is CAISEGTVNYEHF. In DNA form, the CDR3 reads TGTGCCATCAGTGAGGGGACAGTTAATTACGAGCATTTT.

This clonotype occurred many times. This rearrangement joins TRBV24-1 to TRBJ2-7; 8 nucleotides match TRBD1. Trimming cost V 4 bases and J 4 bases; bases outside gene matches: 8. The CDR3 runs to 15 residues. Per germline, CDR1 KGHDR and CDR2 SFDVKD. Here the CDR3 DNA reads TGTGCCACCAGTGAGACCGGGACAGGTTTATACGAGCAGTACTTC. Translating gives CATSETGTGLYEQYF.

Comment on this clonotype: This may arise from a read error, as a much more abundant clone is one base away. The rearrangement joins TRBV7-2 to TRBJ2-7; D gene uncertain. The CDR3 covers 15 residues. The V gene's germline CDR1 is SGHTA and CDR2 FQGNSA. As DNA, the CDR3 is TGTGCCAGCAGTTACTCGAGTGATTACGAGATCGAGCGGTACTTC. As protein: CASSYSSDYEIERYF.

This clonotype came up once. The chain is built from TRBV9 and TRBJ1-6; 9 nucleotides agree with TRBD1. Trimming took 2 bases from V and 9 from J; bases not matched to a gene: 6. From germline, CDR1 is SGDLS and CDR2 YYNGEE. The CDR3 is made up of 15 amino acids. This CDR3 is CASSVSQGAGSPLHF. As DNA, the CDR3 is TGTGCCAGCAGCGTGTCACAGGGGGCAGGTTCACCCCTCCACTTT.

This clonotype showed up just once. The chain joins TRBV7-9 to TRBJ2-7, with 12 bases lining up with TRBD2. The CDR3 has 14 amino acids. From germline, CDR1 is SEHNR and CDR2 FQNEAQ (reference sequence). The V and J ends lost 5 bases and 6 bases, in that order; junction bases with no gene match: 5. This CDR3 reads CASSPPSGRGEQYF. The DNA for the CDR3 is TGTGCCAGCAGCCCCCCTAGCGGGAGGGGCGAGCAGTACTTC.

This clonotype was found many times. The V and J genes are TRBV6-5 and TRBJ1-1, with a possible D match to TRBD1 (6 bases). Trimming removed 4 bases from V and 7 bases from J, with 13 bases in between. This CDR3 has 13 amino acids. CDR1 and CDR2 (germline): MNHEY, SVGAGI. CDR3 bases: TGTGCCAGCAGTTCGTCGGACAGTCTTGAAGCTTTCTTT. The encoded protein is CASSSSDSLEAFF.

This clonotype was recorded many times. This chain links TRBV13 with TRBJ1-1; D remains unclear. V was clipped by 4 bases and J by 6 bases, with 9 bases between them. In germline, CDR1 is PRHDT, CDR2 FYEKMQ (reference sequence). This CDR3 region has 12 residues. CDR3 bases: TGTGCCAGCAGCTCTGGTGCTCCTGAAGCTTTCTTT. Translation gives CASSSGAPEAFF.

The table lists this clonotype with many counts. The chain links TRBV30 to TRBJ1-1; D ambiguous. This CDR3 contains 14 residues. Trimming shortened V by 0 bases and J by 8 bases, and 16 bases separated the two germline ends. Germline values: CDR1 GTSNPN, CDR2 SVGIG (reference sequence). For the CDR3, the DNA is TGTGCCTGGAGTGTACGGCATACCTGGCCGGAAGCTTTCTTT. Protein sequence: CAWSVRHTWPEAFF.

At least ten counts were recorded for this clonotype. This rearrangement joins TRBV19 to TRBJ2-7, with 8 bases fitting TRBD1. The CDR3 runs to 15 residues. In germline, CDR1 is LNHDA, CDR2 SQIVND (reference sequence). V lost 4 bases, J lost 3 bases, and 8 bases stayed unmatched. The CDR3 loop is CASSKRTGNGYEQYF. CDR3 DNA: TGTGCCAGTAGTAAACGGACAGGGAATGGCTACGAGCAGTACTTC.

This clonotype was counted at least ten times. J is TRBJ1-6 and V is TRBV2; possibly TRBD1 for D (6 bases). Per germline, CDR1 SNHLY and CDR2 FYNNEI. V was pared by 4 bases and J by 13 bases, with 14 bases between. The CDR3 consists of 13 residues. The CDR3 DNA is TGTGCCAGCAGTGCGGTTAACAGGGCCCCCCTCCACTTT. It codes for CASSAVNRAPLHF.

Points on this clonotype: It may be a read error: a sequence one base away is much more abundant. The rearrangement joins TRBV3-1 to TRBJ2-7, with D possibly matching TRBD2 (6 bases). This CDR3 has 16 amino acids. The ends were cut back, 0 bases at V and 6 bases at J, with 18 bases in the middle. From germline, CDR1 is LGHDT and CDR2 YNNKEL (reference sequence). The DNA of the CDR3 is TGTGCCAGCAGCCAAGAGGGCTGTTGGGGGGAAGGCGAGCAGTACTTC. Amino acid sequence: CASSQEGCWGEGEQYF.